Described below is a single T cell receptor (beta chain) sequence and its context. The target antigen is unknown. The data originate from a study of Ad26.COV2.S vaccination and SARS-CoV-2 variants. Study-wide background: Ad26.COV2.S was injected intramuscularly once or twice, 56 days apart.

Here immunoSEQ multiplex PCR was the method, and the copy in TCRdb shows in-frame clones only, minus some. The sample records about 680,000 clones, roughly nine tenths being singletons. Indicated treatment: about 20 received Ad26.COV2.S at low or high dose, single or two shots; 5 received placebo; per-sample allocation not given. Samples came from day 63 after the first vaccine or placebo injection. The CDR3 runs 15 residues. In germline, CDR1 is SEHNR, CDR2 FQNEAQ (reference sequence). V lost 5 bases, J lost 6 bases, and 20 bases lay in between. Overall study findings and caveats: Breadth, reportedly substantial, characterized the spike-specific CD8+ and CD4+ T cell responses after vaccination.

This clonotype was sampled from a person between 18 and 65 years old who received the Ad26.COV2.S COVID-19 vaccine or a placebo. Sequenced here: peripheral blood, sampled in a trial of Ad26.COV2.S vaccine versus placebo. V is TRBV7-9 and J is TRBJ2-7; unclear D gene. CDR3 residues: CASSLMVGSLPEQYF. CDR3 DNA: TGTGCCAGCAGCCTTATGGTGGGTTCCCTCCCCGAGCAGTACTTC.